The present T cell receptor (beta chain) was sequenced within a study of blood T cell repertoires in COVID-19 (TCRdb year 2020). For context, the study as a whole: Samples covering the acute and convalescent phases of COVID-19 were provided by collaborators in the United States, Italy and Spain. The material from the prospective study consisted of cDNA or gDNA derived from T cells, B-cell-depleted T cells, or PBMCs. The dataset comprised deeply sampled blood TCRbeta repertoires from subjects exposed to, actively infected with, or recovered from COVID-19. A freely available public database, intended as a resource for researchers studying the immune response to SARS-CoV-2, is where the repertoires were released. Samples came from the ongoing ImmuneRACE study (first 160 participants) plus 1,254 subjects from 6 global collaborators. A de-identified subject ID, COVID-19 status, age in years and sex were almost always included in the sample metadata. Where available, HLA class I and class II types were taken from metadata supplied by the sample provider and were not determined by assay-based typing.

As regards this clone: The specificity of this receptor is unknown. No base-level quality is on record; no much larger clone is a single base apart.

The paper's findings and limits, for the study overall: The quantity of clinical and demographic metadata differed by source and by participant and was supplied without curation.

Collaborating institutions collected whole blood in K2EDTA tubes following their own protocols. Collaborator samples were shipped for TCRbeta analysis as frozen whole blood, isolated PBMCs, or DNA extracted from either sample type. V was cut back by 0 bases and J by 5 bases, leaving a gap of 13 bases between them. As encoded in the germline V gene (reference sequence), CDR1 is LNHNV while CDR2 is YYDKDF. Taken from cysteine to phenylalanine, the CDR3 has 15 residues. Solely the CDR3 DNA is kept, with 45 bases framed from the first base. TCRbeta CDR3 regions were amplified from genomic DNA by means of the immunoSEQ Assay, a bias-controlled multiplex PCR. The source study handled its data this way. Nucleated cell counts per sample were estimated from amplification of reference gene primers within the assay. To quantify the absolute abundance of each unique TCRbeta CDR3 rearrangement, sequence reads were collapsed and filtered. Productive Simpson clonality was computed per sample as the square root of Simpson's diversity index over productive rearrangements. Sourced from immuneACCESS, this table was stored by TCRdb with only in-frame sequences that have V and J called. A share of the clones is absent; for the studies checked, an unresolved V gene accounts for under half, and the remainder has no known explanation. Clone size and the V and J calls come from that table; the DNA yielded D and trimming. Within this sample are 100,000 to 150,000 clones, with 88% of them counted one time only. The ten largest make up about 9.3% of the sample.

This receptor was identified in a man aged 50-59 years with acute or convalescent COVID-19. Recombination joined TRBV15 with TRBJ2-5, with the D gene too uncertain to name. What was sequenced was peripheral blood. The CDR3: CATSRDRSPPETQYF. The nucleotide sequence reads TGTGCCACCAGCAGAGACCGGTCTCCCCCTGAGACCCAGTACTTC.